Listed here are 19 T cell receptor beta chains from one sample, sequenced in a study of T-cell reconstitution after alpha-beta-depleted transplantation in children (dated by TCRdb to the mid-2010s). Library construction relied on PCR. Instrument on record: Illumina HiSeq 2500. TCR libraries were prepared with molecular barcoding, using unique molecular identifiers to normalize TCRbeta repertoire quantification. Clones were called with MiXCR by TCRdb after fastp trimmed the public reads at Q25, and only in-frame beta chains were retained. Every distinct CDR3 protein forms one entry, paired with its most common genes and DNA. Recorded for this sample are 400,000 to 500,000 distinct CDR3 sequences; approximately 11% of them occurred a single time. 4.5% to 7% of the sample rests with the top ten. Sequenced here: PBMCs from the stem cell graft donor, sampled from the stem cell graft. The receptors here all came from a human donor who donated a stem cell graft to a child with acute myeloid leukemia.

This clonotype was seen a handful of times. The V and J genes are TRBV6-1 and TRBJ1-4; D is undetermined. The CDR3 is 11 residues long. Germline loops: CDR1 MNHNS, CDR2 SASEGT. The germline V and J ends were trimmed by 8 bases and 8 bases, with 9 bases remaining between them. The CDR3 DNA follows: TGTGCCAGCGTACTAGGAGAAAAACTGTTTTTT. Translated: CASVLGEKLFF.

This sequence joins TRBV5-4 and TRBJ2-7; TRBD1 matches at 9 bases. Germline V lookup: CDR1 SGHNT, CDR2 YYREEE (reference sequence). The trim removed 5 bases at V and 1 base at J, leaving 7 bases unmatched. The CDR3 contains 15 residues. CDR3 protein: CASSQPGQGSYEQYF. The CDR3 bases are TGTGCCAGCAGTCAACCGGGACAGGGATCCTACGAGCAGTACTTC.

This sequence joins TRBV12-3 or TRBV12-4 and TRBJ2-1; no clear D gene. V was pared by 5 bases and J by 0 bases, with 8 bases between. This CDR3 is built from 14 residues. The CDR3 DNA sequence: TGTGCCAGCAGTAAACTTGGCTCCTACAATGAGCAGTTCTTC. Protein sequence: CASSKLGSYNEQFF.

This clonotype appeared many times. The gene calls are TRBV7-3 and TRBJ2-2, with TRBD1 matching 7 bases. Germline CDR1 and CDR2: SGHTA and FQGTGA. V was clipped by 5 bases and J by 4 bases; unmatched bases: 4. CDR3 length: 14 amino acids. The CDR3 spells CASSQGQATGELFF. CDR3 nucleotide sequence: TGTGCCAGCAGCCAAGGACAGGCCACCGGGGAGCTGTTTTTT.

This clonotype was observed a few times. The chain uses TRBV20-1 and TRBJ2-3; unclear D gene. There are 13 residues in the CDR3. Germline V gene data show CDR1 as DFQATT and CDR2 as SNEGSKA (reference sequence). V gave up 6 bases and J gave up 2 bases, with 12 bases separating them. The CDR3 is CSAFRFTTDTQYF. For the CDR3, the DNA is TGCAGTGCATTCAGGTTTACCACAGATACGCAGTATTTT.

This clonotype showed up many times. The CDR3, as DNA: TGTGCCAGCAGTGCCCTTGGTGAGCAGTTCTTC. As protein: CASSALGEQFF. The gene calls are TRBV12-3 or TRBV12-4 and TRBJ2-1; D not resolved. The germline V and J ends were trimmed by 5 bases and 9 bases, with 8 bases remaining between them. The CDR3 has 11 amino acids.

In this sample, this clonotype turned up a few times. V is TRBV5-1 and J is TRBJ2-5, with D tentatively TRBD2 (6 bases). The CDR3 runs to 15 residues. V was pared by 1 base and J by 3 bases, with 13 bases between. The germline gives CDR1 SGHRS, CDR2 YFSETQ. CDR3 protein: CASSLLRGAEETQYF. CDR3 sequence (DNA): TGCGCCAGCAGCTTGTTGCGGGGAGCCGAAGAGACCCAGTACTTC.

The table lists this clonotype with a few counts. The rearrangement uses TRBV5-1 and TRBJ2-1, with D possibly TRBD1 on 6 matching bases. This CDR3 spans 16 amino acids. Looked up from germline, CDR1 is SGHRS and CDR2 is YFSETQ. V lost 2 bases, J lost 4 bases, and 16 bases lay in between. CDR3 sequence reads: CASSFTGLSTYNEQFF. The DNA for the CDR3 is TGCGCCAGCAGCTTCACAGGGTTATCAACGTACAATGAGCAGTTCTTC.

The V gene is TRBV5-1, the J gene TRBJ2-7; 14 bases agree with TRBD2. The germline gives CDR1 SGHRS, CDR2 YFSETQ. The CDR3 is made up of 15 amino acids. The V segment lost 3 bases and the J segment 6 bases; nucleotides outside the gene matches: 5. CDR3 sequence: CASSSGLAGVPEQYF. CDR3 DNA sequence: TGCGCCAGCAGCTCGGGACTAGCGGGAGTCCCCGAGCAGTACTTC.

The genes are TRBV28 and TRBJ1-2; TRBD1 might be the D (6 bases). Germline V gives CDR1 MDHEN, CDR2 SYDVKM. The CDR3 contains 14 residues. V lost 1 base and J lost 2, with 8 bases in between. As DNA, the CDR3 is TGTGCCAGCAGTTTATCAGGGGACAACTATGGCTACACCTTC. Amino acids: CASSLSGDNYGYTF.

This clonotype was found a few times. This rearrangement joins TRBV14 to TRBJ1-5, with 7 bases matching TRBD1. CDR1 is SGHDN, CDR2 FVKESK, per germline. V dropped 8 bases and J dropped 3; count of bases not matched to a gene: 4. The CDR3 consists of 13 residues. The CDR3 region is CASQGGANQPQHF. The CDR3 DNA reads TGTGCCAGCCAGGGGGGCGCCAATCAGCCCCAGCATTTT.

This clonotype was detected many times. The DNA of the CDR3 is TGCAGTGCTAGTTCCGCGGGGGGGCCATCCTACAATGAGCAGTTCTTC. It is translated as CSASSAGGPSYNEQFF. The chain has TRBV20-1 and TRBJ2-1, with 9 bases fitting TRBD2. The V segment lost 3 bases and the J segment 1 base; nucleotides outside the gene matches: 7. Germline CDR1 reads DFQATT; CDR2 reads SNEGSKA (reference sequence). The length of the CDR3 is 16 residues.

In its sample, this clonotype was seen many times. The V and J genes are TRBV7-9 and TRBJ1-1, with 7 bases matching TRBD1. CDR3 length: 13 residues. CDR1 SEHNR and CDR2 FQNEAQ come from the germline V gene (reference sequence). V was pared by 3 bases and J by 11 bases, with 9 bases of the junction left unmatched. The CDR3 DNA reads as TGTGCCAGCAGCTTTTCCGACAGGGATCGCGCTTTCTTT. Translation gives CASSFSDRDRAFF.

This clonotype appeared a few times. The chain employs TRBV29-1 and TRBJ1-4, with unresolved D. The V gene's germline CDR1 is SQVTM and CDR2 ANQGSEA. Trimming removed 2 bases from V and 0 bases from J, with 10 bases in between. There are 15 residues in the CDR3. The CDR3 DNA reads TGCAGCGTTGAACCGCTCGACACAACTAATGAAAAACTGTTTTTT. This gives the protein CSVEPLDTTNEKLFF.

With regard to this clonotype: The conserved final phenylalanine or tryptophan is absent from the CDR3, which likely points to a read error. The V call is TRBV6-1, the J call TRBJ2-3; D may be TRBD1 or TRBD2 (5 bases each). Germline CDR1 reads MNHNS; CDR2 reads SASEGT. This CDR3 has 15 amino acids. Trimming removed 5 bases from V and 4 bases from J, with 16 bases in between. CDR3: CASSQRDGSPDTQYL. As DNA, the CDR3 is TGTGCCAGCAGTCAACGGGACGGCTCCCCAGATACGCAGTATTTG.

This clonotype showed up just a few times. This rearrangement joins TRBV25-1 to TRBJ1-3; D is unclear. This CDR3 spans 13 amino acids. Looked up from germline, CDR1 is MGHDK and CDR2 is SYGVNS. Trimming removed 1 base at V and 4 bases at J, with 5 bases between. CDR3 sequence: CASSEWVGNTIYF. CDR3 coding DNA: TGTGCCAGCAGTGAATGGGTGGGAAACACCATATATTTT.

The rearrangement links TRBV5-1 to TRBJ2-6; 13 positions match TRBD2. From germline, CDR1 is SGHRS and CDR2 YFSETQ. The CDR3 has 17 residues. V shed 2 bases and J 2 bases; nucleotides not matched to a gene: 1. The CDR3 DNA reads TGCGCCAGCAGCTTACTAGCGGGAGGGGCTGGGGCCAACGTCCTGACTTTC. It encodes CASSLLAGGAGANVLTF.

The chain combines TRBV20-1 with TRBJ2-5; TRBD2 might be the D (7 bases). The CDR3 has 15 amino acids. Trimming took 3 bases from V and 5 from J, leaving 19 bases between them. Germline V CDR1 and CDR2: DFQATT, SNEGSKA (reference sequence). For the CDR3, the DNA is TGCAGTGCTAGGCCCCTGGGGGGGCTATGGGAGACCCAGTACTTC. Amino acid sequence: CSARPLGGLWETQYF.

This clonotype has ten or more counts. In DNA form, the CDR3 reads TGCGCCAGCAGCTGGACAGGCGCGAACACCGGGGAGCTGTTTTTT. Translated: CASSWTGANTGELFF. The rearrangement joins TRBV5-1 to TRBJ2-2; 7 bases fit TRBD1. CDR3 length equals 15 residues. From germline, CDR1 is SGHRS and CDR2 YFSETQ. V dropped 3 bases and J dropped 0; count of bases not matched to a gene: 2. The full variable domain, completed using reference TRBV5-1 and TRBJ2-2, is KAGVTQTPRYLIKTRGQQVTLSCSPISGHRSVSWYQQTPGQGLQFLFEYFSETQRNKGNFPGRFSGRQFSNSRSEMNVSTLELGDSALYLCASSWTGANTGELFFGEGSRLTVL.